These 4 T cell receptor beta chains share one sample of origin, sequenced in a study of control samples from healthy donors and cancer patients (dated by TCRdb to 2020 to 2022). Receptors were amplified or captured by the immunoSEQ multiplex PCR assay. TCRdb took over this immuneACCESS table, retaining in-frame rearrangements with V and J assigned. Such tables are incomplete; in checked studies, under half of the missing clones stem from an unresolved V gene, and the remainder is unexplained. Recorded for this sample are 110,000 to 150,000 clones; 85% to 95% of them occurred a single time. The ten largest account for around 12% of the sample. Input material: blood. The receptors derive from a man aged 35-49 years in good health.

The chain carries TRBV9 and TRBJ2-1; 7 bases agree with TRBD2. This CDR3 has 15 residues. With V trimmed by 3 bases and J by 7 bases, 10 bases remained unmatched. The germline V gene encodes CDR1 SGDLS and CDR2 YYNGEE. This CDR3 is CASSAGGSDWNEQFF. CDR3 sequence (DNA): TGTGCCAGCAGCGCCGGCGGGAGTGATTGGAATGAGCAGTTCTTC.

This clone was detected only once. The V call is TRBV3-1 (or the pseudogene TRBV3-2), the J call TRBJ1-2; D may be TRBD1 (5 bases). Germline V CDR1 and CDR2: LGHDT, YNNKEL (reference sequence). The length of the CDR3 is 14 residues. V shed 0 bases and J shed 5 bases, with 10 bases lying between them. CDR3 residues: CASSQDPGSYGYTF. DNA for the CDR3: TGTGCCAGCAGCCAAGACCCAGGGAGTTATGGCTACACCTTC.

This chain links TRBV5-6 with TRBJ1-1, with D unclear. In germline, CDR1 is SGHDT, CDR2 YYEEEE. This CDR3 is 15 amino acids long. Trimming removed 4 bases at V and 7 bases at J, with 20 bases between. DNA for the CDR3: TGTGCCAGCAGCCTAGGACTGGCCGAGGTCTTTGAAGCTTTCTTT. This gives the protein CASSLGLAEVFEAFF. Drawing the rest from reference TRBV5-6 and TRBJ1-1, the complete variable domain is DAGVTQSPTHLIKTRGQQVTLRCSPKSGHDTVSWYQQALGQGPQFIFQYYEEEERQRGNFPDRFSGHQFPNYSSELNVNALLLGDSALYLCASSLGLAEVFEAFFGQGTRLTVV.

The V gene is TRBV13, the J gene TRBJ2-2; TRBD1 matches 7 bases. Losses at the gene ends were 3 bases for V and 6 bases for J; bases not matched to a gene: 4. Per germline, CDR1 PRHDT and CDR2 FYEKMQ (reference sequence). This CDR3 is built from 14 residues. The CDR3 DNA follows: TGTGCCAGCAGCTTTACAGGGGAATCCGGGGAGCTGTTTTTT. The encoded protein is CASSFTGESGELFF.